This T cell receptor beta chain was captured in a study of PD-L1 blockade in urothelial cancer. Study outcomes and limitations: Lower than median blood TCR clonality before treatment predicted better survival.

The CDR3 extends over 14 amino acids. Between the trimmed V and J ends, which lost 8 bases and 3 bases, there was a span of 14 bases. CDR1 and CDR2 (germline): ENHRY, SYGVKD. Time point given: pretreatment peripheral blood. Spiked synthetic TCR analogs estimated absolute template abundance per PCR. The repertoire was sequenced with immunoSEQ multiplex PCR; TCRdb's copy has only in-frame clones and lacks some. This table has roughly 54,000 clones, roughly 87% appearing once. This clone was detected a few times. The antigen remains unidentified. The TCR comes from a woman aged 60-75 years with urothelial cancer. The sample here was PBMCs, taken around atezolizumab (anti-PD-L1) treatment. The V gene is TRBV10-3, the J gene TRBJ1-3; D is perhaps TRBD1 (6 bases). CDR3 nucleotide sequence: TGTGCCATCCTAGCAGGGGCCGGTGGAAACACCATATATTTT. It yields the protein CAILAGAGGNTIYF.